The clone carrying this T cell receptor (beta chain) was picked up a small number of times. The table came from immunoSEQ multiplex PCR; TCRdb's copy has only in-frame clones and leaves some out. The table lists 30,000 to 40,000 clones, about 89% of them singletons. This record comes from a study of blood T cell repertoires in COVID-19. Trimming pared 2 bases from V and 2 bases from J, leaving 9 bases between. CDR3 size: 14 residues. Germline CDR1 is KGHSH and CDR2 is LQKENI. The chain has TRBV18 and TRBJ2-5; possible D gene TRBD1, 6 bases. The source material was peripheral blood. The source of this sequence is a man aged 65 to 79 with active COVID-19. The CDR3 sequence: CASSPGTYQETQYF. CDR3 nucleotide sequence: TGTGCCAGCTCACCAGGGACATATCAAGAGACCCAGTACTTC.